This is a list of T cell receptor beta chains from one sample in a study of identical twins. MiXCR, run by TCRdb on the 5' RACE reads, gives a single entry per CDR3 protein. The table lists approximately 240,000 distinct CDR3 sequences, over 13% of them singletons. Sequencing used memory (CD45RO+) T cells sorted from blood. Receptors originate from a woman aged 18 to 35 in good health. Both conserved end residues are part of each CDR3. The order of the fields is D gene, V gene, clone size, J gene, CDR3 DNA, CDR3 protein. D genes are given only for firm matches. Size tells how often a clone was seen (once, few, many) or the class of an expanded clone, and some rows leave it out.

>TRBD2|TRBV5-1|NA|TRBJ2-7
TGCGCCAGCAGCTTGGCTAGCGGGGGGGCTAACGAGCAGTACTTC
CASSLASGGANEQYF
>TRBD1|TRBV24-1|many|TRBJ2-1
TGTGCCACCAGTGATTTCGCGACAGGGAACAATGAGCAGTTCTTC
CATSDFATGNNEQFF
>TRBD2|TRBV7-2|NA|TRBJ2-7
TGTGCCAGCAGCTTTGGACTAGCGGGCGAGCAGTACTTC
CASSFGLAGEQYF
>TRBD2|TRBV20-1|few|TRBJ2-7
TGCAGTGCTAGACCTAGCGGGGGGACCTACGAGCAGTACTTC
CSARPSGGTYEQYF
>NA|TRBV20-1|few|TRBJ2-2
TGCAGTGCTAGAGGAACAGGGCAGGCCGGGGAGCTGTTTTTT
CSARGTGQAGELFF
>NA|TRBV6-1|few|TRBJ2-6
TGTGCCAGCAGACCCCCTACCTCTGGGGCCAACGTCCTGACTTTC
CASRPPTSGANVLTF
>TRBD2|TRBV6-5|NA|TRBJ2-7
TGTGCCAGCAGCTTCCTCCAGCGGGAGGGCCGATACGAGCAGTACTTC
CASSFLQREGRYEQYF
>TRBD2|TRBV12-3/TRBV12-4|many|TRBJ2-5
TGTGCCAGCAGTACCGGGACTAGCGGCAATCAGTACTTC
CASSTGTSGNQYF
>TRBD2|TRBV12-3/TRBV12-4|many|TRBJ2-4
TGTGCCAGCAGTTTTTGGGGGGGACCACAGTACTTC
CASSFWGGPQYF
>NA|TRBV20-1|few|TRBJ1-1
TGCAGTGGATCCGAGAACACTGAAGCTTTCTTT
CSGSENTEAFF
>NA|TRBV7-6|many|TRBJ1-2
TGTGCCAGCAGCCTAAGACCCGACGGTGGCTACACCTTC
CASSLRPDGGYTF
>TRBD1|TRBV6-1|few|TRBJ2-2
TGTGCCAGCAGTCCCGGGACAGGGCGGGACACCGGGGAGCTGTTTTTT
CASSPGTGRDTGELFF
>TRBD2|TRBV5-4|NA|TRBJ2-1
TGTGCCAGCAGCTCTAAACTAGCGGGGGGCTATGAGCAGTTCTTC
CASSSKLAGGYEQFF
>NA|TRBV6-5|NA|TRBJ2-4
TGTGCCAGCAGTTACTCTTCAGGGGCAAACATTCAGTACTTC
CASSYSSGANIQYF
>NA|TRBV18|few|TRBJ2-7
TGTGCCAGCTCGCGGTCAATCTCCTACGAGCAGTACTTC
CASSRSISYEQYF
>NA|TRBV6-6|NA|TRBJ1-1
TGTGCCAGCAGTTACTCTGGGAGTGAAGCTTTCTTT
CASSYSGSEAFF
>NA|TRBV27|NA|TRBJ2-1
TGTGCCAGCACCAATAAAGGGACGGCGGATTCCTACAATGAGCAGTTCTTC
CASTNKGTADSYNEQFF
>NA|TRBV4-3|few|TRBJ2-7
TGCGCCAGCAGCCATACTTTCGAGGGCCCCTACGAGCAGTACTTC
CASSHTFEGPYEQYF
>NA|TRBV18|NA|TRBJ2-5
TGTGCCAGCTCACCACCGGACGGGGGCGCGGCCCAGTACTTC
CASSPPDGGAAQYF
>NA|TRBV7-8|few|TRBJ2-7
TGTGCCAGCAGATCTAACAAAGGACCCTACGAGCAGTACTTC
CASRSNKGPYEQYF
>NA|TRBV2|NA|TRBJ1-6
TGTGCCAGCGGTGACAGCCAATCACCCCTCCACTTT
CASGDSQSPLHF
>TRBD1|TRBV20-1|NA|TRBJ1-2
TGCAGTGCTGTCCCGGGACAGGGGTTCCAGGGCTACACCTTC
CSAVPGQGFQGYTF
>NA|TRBV7-2|few|TRBJ2-7
TGTGCCAGCAGCAGCGGGACAGCTCACTCTCGGGAGCAGTACTTC
CASSSGTAHSREQYF
>TRBD2|TRBV5-1|many|TRBJ2-1
TGCGCCAGCAGCAGTAGCGGGAGGGCTCTGGGTGAGCAGTTCTTC
CASSSSGRALGEQFF
>TRBD2|TRBV6-1|NA|TRBJ2-3
TGTGCCAGCAGTGTTAGCGGGGGAGGAGATACGCAGTATTTT
CASSVSGGGDTQYF
>NA|TRBV7-9|NA|TRBJ1-2
TGTGCCAGCAGCTTAGAATCGGGAATCGACTATGGCTACACCTTC
CASSLESGIDYGYTF
>TRBD2|TRBV29-1|many|TRBJ2-1
TGCAGCGCTTCCCTTCCCTCCGGGACTAGCGGGATAAATGAGCAGTTCTTC
CSASLPSGTSGINEQFF
>TRBD1|TRBV12-3/TRBV12-4|NA|TRBJ1-2
TGTGCCAGCACTATACAGGGGAACTATGGCTACACCTTC
CASTIQGNYGYTF
>TRBD1|TRBV6-1|few|TRBJ2-7
TGTGCCAGCAGGACCGGAACAGGGGGGAACGAGCAGTACTTC
CASRTGTGGNEQYF
>NA|TRBV7-2|few|TRBJ2-2
TGTGCCAGCTCACGAGACAGCAACACCGGGGAGCTGTTTTTT
CASSRDSNTGELFF
>NA|TRBV12-3/TRBV12-4|NA|TRBJ2-6
TGTGCCAGCAGTTTGTCCAGGGGAGTTAGTTATTCGGGTGGGGCCAACGTCCTGACTTTC
CASSLSRGVSYSGGANVLTF
>NA|TRBV5-1|many|TRBJ2-3
TGCGCCAGCAGCGCGATTGGAGATACGCAGTATTTT
CASSAIGDTQYF
>NA|TRBV7-2|many|TRBJ2-2
TGTGCCAGCAGCACTCCGGGACGGATGAACACCGGGGAGCTGTTTTTT
CASSTPGRMNTGELFF
>NA|TRBV5-1|NA|TRBJ2-4
TGCGCCAGCAGCTTGACTACAGTAAAAGCCCAAAACATTCAGTACTTC
CASSLTTVKAQNIQYF
>TRBD2|TRBV7-6|NA|TRBJ2-2
TGTGCCAGCAGCCCCAGACTAGCGGGAGGTGGGACCGGGGAGCTGTTTTTT
CASSPRLAGGGTGELFF
>NA|TRBV5-1|few|TRBJ2-7
TGCGCCAGCAGCTCTCGACGGACCGGTACCCACGAGCAGTACTTC
CASSSRRTGTHEQYF
>TRBD1|TRBV9|few|TRBJ1-2
TGTGCCAGCAGCGAAATCCCGGGACAGCCCCCCGATGGCTACACCTTC
CASSEIPGQPPDGYTF
>TRBD1|TRBV19|few|TRBJ2-1
TGTGCCAGTAGTATACGGGGCGGGACAGGGTTAAATGAGCAGTTCTTC
CASSIRGGTGLNEQFF
>NA|TRBV20-1|many|TRBJ2-3
TGCAGTGCTAGAGGCGCCGGGAAAAGCACAGATACGCAGTATTTT
CSARGAGKSTDTQYF
>NA|TRBV29-1|many|TRBJ1-2
TGCAGCGTTACGTTGGTGGGCTATGGCTACACCTTC
CSVTLVGYGYTF
>NA|TRBV28|few|TRBJ1-2
TGTGCCACCACACCTGCACGCTATGGCTACACCTTC
CATTPARYGYTF
>NA|TRBV9|NA|TRBJ1-2
TGTGCCAGCAGCGTAGGCAGCAGTGCCTATGGCTACACCTTC
CASSVGSSAYGYTF
>TRBD1|TRBV3-1|few|TRBJ1-2
TGTGCCAGCAGCCAAGGACAGGGATATGGCTACACCTTC
CASSQGQGYGYTF
>TRBD1|TRBV6-1|few|TRBJ2-2
TGTGCCAGCAGTCCGTCCAGGACAGGTGGAACCGGGGAGCTGTTTTTT
CASSPSRTGGTGELFF
>TRBD2|TRBV29-1|many|TRBJ2-1
TGCAGCGTAGTTAGCGGGAGAGCCTACAATGAGCAGTTCTTC
CSVVSGRAYNEQFF
>NA|TRBV5-6|NA|TRBJ2-5
TGTGCCAGCAGCTTGTCACTAAGGGAGACCCAGTACTTC
CASSLSLRETQYF
>NA|TRBV7-9|few|TRBJ1-1
TGTGCCAGCAGCTCCCCGAGGGGTACTGAAGCTTTCTTT
CASSSPRGTEAFF